This TCR beta chain was sequenced in a study of blood T cell repertoires in COVID-19 (dated by TCRdb to 2018 to 2020). General notes on the study: The collaborator samples originated in the United States, Italy and Spain and spanned the acute and convalescent phases of COVID-19. Where available, HLA class I and class II types were obtained from metadata supplied by the sample provider rather than from assay-based typing. Nearly every sample came with metadata listing a de-identified subject ID, COVID-19 status, age in years and sex. The prospective study material was composed of cDNA or gDNA derived from T cells, B-cell-depleted T cells, or PBMCs. Samples came from the ongoing ImmuneRACE study (first 160 participants) plus 1,254 subjects from 6 global collaborators. The repertoires were released in a freely available public database intended as a resource for research on the immune response to SARS-CoV-2. Subjects who had been exposed to COVID-19, were actively infected with it, or had recovered from it provided the deeply sampled blood TCRbeta repertoires that made up the dataset.

TCRbeta CDR3 regions were amplified from genomic DNA using the immunoSEQ Assay, a bias-controlled multiplex PCR. Turning to the authors' computational methods: The number of nucleated cells in each sample was estimated from the amplification of reference gene primers within the assay. Sequence reads were collapsed and filtered to measure the absolute abundance of every unique TCRbeta CDR3 rearrangement. Productive Simpson clonality was computed per sample as the square root of Simpson's diversity index over productive rearrangements. Entries here come from immuneACCESS through TCRdb and include only in-frame sequences with V and J called. Some clones fail to appear in such tables; in the studies checked, an unresolved V gene covers under half of the shortfall, and the cause of the remainder is unknown. V and J calls and clone size are those listed in that table; D and trimming were worked out from the DNA. Counted in this sample were 490,000 or so clones; 88% of them appeared once. 1.8% of the sample rests with the top ten.

Enrolling through a virtual design, the prospective study's participants ranged in age from about 18 to 89 years and lived across 24 United States geographic areas. To assign participants to cohorts, the prospective study relied on clinical history that participants themselves reported in a screening survey and a study questionnaire. Recovered participants in ImmuneRACE Cohort 3 were defined as having two consecutive negative NP/OP PCR tests, clearance from a healthcare professional, or resolution of symptoms. In the prospective study, mobile phlebotomists collected whole blood, serum and a nasopharyngeal or oropharyngeal swab from each participant. Additional blood draws and questionnaires over a 2-month period could optionally be provided by prospective study participants. Before DNA extraction, prospective study blood samples were shipped either frozen or at room temperature. The junction shows trimming of 3 bases on V and 5 bases on J, and the gene matches do not reach 5 bases of it. The CDR3, from cysteine to phenylalanine, totals 14 residues. The only DNA kept is the CDR3, 42 bases in frame from the first base. Reading the germline V gene gives CDR1 SGHTA and CDR2 FQGNSA.

What the authors observed across the whole study: How much clinical and demographic metadata was included differed by source and by participant, and the metadata was provided uncurated.

Remarks on this clone: This receptor's antigen is unknown. Base quality data are lacking; no much larger clone is found one base away.

Sequenced input: PBMCs or T cells enriched from blood (not recorded which). The V gene is TRBV7-2 and the J gene is TRBJ1-2; 8 central nucleotides agree with TRBD1. This TCR came from a woman between 40 and 55 years old who had recovered from COVID-19. DNA sequence: TGTGCCAGCAGCTTCAGGGGGCCTACTTATGGCTACACCTTC. This is translated as CASSFRGPTYGYTF.